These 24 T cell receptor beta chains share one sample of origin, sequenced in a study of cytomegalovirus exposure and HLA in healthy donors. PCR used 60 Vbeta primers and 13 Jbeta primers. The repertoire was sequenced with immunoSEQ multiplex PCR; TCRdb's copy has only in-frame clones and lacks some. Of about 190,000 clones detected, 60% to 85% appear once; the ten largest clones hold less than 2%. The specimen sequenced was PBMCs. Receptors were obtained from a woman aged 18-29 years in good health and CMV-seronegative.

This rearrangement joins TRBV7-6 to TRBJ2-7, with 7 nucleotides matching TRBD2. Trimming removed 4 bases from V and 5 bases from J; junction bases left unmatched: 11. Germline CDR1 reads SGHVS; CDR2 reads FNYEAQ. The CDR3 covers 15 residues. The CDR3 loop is CASSSTDGRYHEQYF. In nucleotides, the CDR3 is TGTGCCAGCAGCTCAACGGACGGGAGGTACCACGAGCAGTACTTC.

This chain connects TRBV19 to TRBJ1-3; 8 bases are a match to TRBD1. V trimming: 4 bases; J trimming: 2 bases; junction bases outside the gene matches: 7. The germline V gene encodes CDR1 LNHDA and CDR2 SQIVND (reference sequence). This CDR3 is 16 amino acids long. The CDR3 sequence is CASSTRPGGTGNTIYF. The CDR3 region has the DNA TGTGCCAGTAGTACACGGCCAGGGGGCACTGGAAACACCATATATTTT.

CDR3 in DNA: TGTGCCAGCAGCGTATTGTCCTCCACTGAAGCTTTCTTT. Amino acids: CASSVLSSTEAFF. The J gene is TRBJ1-1, the V gene TRBV9; D is ambiguous. CDR1 is SGDLS, CDR2 YYNGEE, per germline. The CDR3 contains 13 residues. The V end was cut by 1 base, the J end by 4 bases, with 8 bases between.

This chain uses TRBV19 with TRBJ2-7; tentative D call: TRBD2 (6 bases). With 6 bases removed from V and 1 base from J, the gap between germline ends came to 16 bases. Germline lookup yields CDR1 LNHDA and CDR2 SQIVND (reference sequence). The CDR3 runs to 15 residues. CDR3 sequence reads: CASSTEGEGSYEQYF. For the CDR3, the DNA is TGTGCCAGTAGCACGGAGGGAGAGGGGTCCTACGAGCAGTACTTC.

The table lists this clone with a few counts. The CDR3 sequence: CASSHPTGTGVNSPLHF. The CDR3 DNA follows: TGCGCCAGCAGCCACCCAACCGGGACAGGGGTCAATTCACCCCTCCACTTT. This chain connects TRBV4-1 to TRBJ1-6; 10 nucleotides align to TRBD1. Germline loops: CDR1 MGHRA, CDR2 YSYEKL. This CDR3 has 17 residues. V gave up 3 bases and J gave up 7 bases; unmatched junction bases: 9.

CDR3 loop: CASSQLAGGRTDTQYF. The DNA for the CDR3 is TGTGCCAGCAGCCAACTAGCGGGAGGACGCACAGATACGCAGTATTTT. The rearrangement links TRBV11-3 to TRBJ2-3, with 12 bases identical to TRBD2. The germline V gene encodes CDR1 SGHNT and CDR2 YENEEA. J lost 1 base, V lost 5 bases, and 4 bases had no gene match. The CDR3 consists of 16 residues.

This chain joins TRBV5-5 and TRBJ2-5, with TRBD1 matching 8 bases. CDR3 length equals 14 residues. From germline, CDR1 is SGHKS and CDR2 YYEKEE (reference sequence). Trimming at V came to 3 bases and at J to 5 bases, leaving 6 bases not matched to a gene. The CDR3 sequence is CASSSGQGGETQYF. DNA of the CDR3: TGTGCCAGCAGCTCCGGACAGGGAGGCGAGACCCAGTACTTC.

CDR3 in amino acids: CASSYSGLAGTDTQYF. DNA of the CDR3: TGTGCCAGCAGTTACTCGGGACTAGCGGGCACAGATACGCAGTATTTT. The chain recombines TRBV6-5 with TRBJ2-3; 11 nucleotides agree with TRBD2. J gave up 1 base and V 0 bases, and 0 bases lay outside the gene matches. Germline values: CDR1 MNHEY, CDR2 SVGAGI. The CDR3 loop spans 16 amino acids.

The CDR3 DNA sequence: TGCGCCAGCAGCCCGGACAGGGAAAACACCGGGGAGCTGTTTTTT. Its protein is CASSPDRENTGELFF. This rearrangement joins TRBV5-1 to TRBJ2-2; TRBD1 agrees at 8 bases. This CDR3 contains 15 residues. Germline V gene data show CDR1 as SGHRS and CDR2 as YFSETQ. J lost 2 bases, V lost 4 bases, and 4 bases had no gene match.

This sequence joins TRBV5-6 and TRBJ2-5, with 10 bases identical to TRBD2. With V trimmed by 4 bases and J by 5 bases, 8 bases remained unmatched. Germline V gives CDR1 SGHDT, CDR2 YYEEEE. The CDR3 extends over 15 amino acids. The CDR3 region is CASSRGTSVAETQYF. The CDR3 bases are TGTGCCAGCAGCCGGGGGACTAGCGTGGCGGAGACCCAGTACTTC. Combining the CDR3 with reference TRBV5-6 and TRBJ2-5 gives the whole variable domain DAGVTQSPTHLIKTRGQQVTLRCSPKSGHDTVSWYQQALGQGPQFIFQYYEEEERQRGNFPDRFSGHQFPNYSSELNVNALLLGDSALYLCASSRGTSVAETQYFGPGTRLLVL.

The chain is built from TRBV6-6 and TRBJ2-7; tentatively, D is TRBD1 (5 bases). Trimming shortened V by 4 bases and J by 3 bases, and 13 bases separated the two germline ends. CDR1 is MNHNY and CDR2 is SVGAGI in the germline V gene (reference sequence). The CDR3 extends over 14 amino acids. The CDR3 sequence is CASSSTQGGYEQYF. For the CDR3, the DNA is TGTGCCAGCAGTTCTACTCAGGGTGGCTACGAGCAGTACTTC.

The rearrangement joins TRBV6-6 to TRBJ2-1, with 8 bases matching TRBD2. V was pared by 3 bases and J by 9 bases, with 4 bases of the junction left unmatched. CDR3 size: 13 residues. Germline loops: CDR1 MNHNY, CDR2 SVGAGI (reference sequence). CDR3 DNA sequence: TGTGCCAGCAGTTATGTTCGGGAGGGTGAGCAGTTCTTC. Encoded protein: CASSYVREGEQFF.

CDR3 bases: TGTGCCAGCAGCGAGAGGAGGACGGATTCACCCCTCCACTTT. Its translation is CASSERRTDSPLHF. J is TRBJ1-6 and V is TRBV7-9; D is unresolved. V lost 5 bases, J lost 8 bases, and 13 bases lay in between. Germline values: CDR1 SEHNR, CDR2 FQNEAQ (reference sequence). This CDR3 has 14 amino acids.

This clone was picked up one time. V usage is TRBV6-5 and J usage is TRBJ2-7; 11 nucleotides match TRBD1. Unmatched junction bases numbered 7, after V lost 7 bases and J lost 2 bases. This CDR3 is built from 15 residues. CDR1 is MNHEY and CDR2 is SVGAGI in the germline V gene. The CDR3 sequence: CASTARDRGAYEQYF. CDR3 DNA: TGTGCCAGCACCGCCCGGGACAGGGGGGCCTACGAGCAGTACTTC.

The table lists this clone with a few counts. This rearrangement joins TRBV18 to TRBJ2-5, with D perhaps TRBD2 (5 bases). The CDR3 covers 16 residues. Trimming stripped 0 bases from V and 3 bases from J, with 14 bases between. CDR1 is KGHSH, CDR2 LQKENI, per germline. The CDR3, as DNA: TGTGCCAGCTCACCACCTTTAGGGCGGGCCGAAGAGACCCAGTACTTC. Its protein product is CASSPPLGRAEETQYF.

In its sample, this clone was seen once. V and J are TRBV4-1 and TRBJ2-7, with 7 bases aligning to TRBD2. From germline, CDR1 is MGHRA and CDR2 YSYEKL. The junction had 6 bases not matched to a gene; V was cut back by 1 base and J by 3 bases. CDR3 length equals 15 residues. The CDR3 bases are TGCGCCAGCAGCCAAGTCGGCGGGAGCGACTACGAGCAGTACTTC. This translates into CASSQVGGSDYEQYF.

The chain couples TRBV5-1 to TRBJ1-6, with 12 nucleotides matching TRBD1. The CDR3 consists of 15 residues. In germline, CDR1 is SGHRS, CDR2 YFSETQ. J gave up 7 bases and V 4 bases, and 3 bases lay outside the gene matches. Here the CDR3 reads CASSMGQGANSPLHF. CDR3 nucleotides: TGCGCCAGCAGCATGGGACAGGGGGCGAATTCACCCCTCCACTTT.

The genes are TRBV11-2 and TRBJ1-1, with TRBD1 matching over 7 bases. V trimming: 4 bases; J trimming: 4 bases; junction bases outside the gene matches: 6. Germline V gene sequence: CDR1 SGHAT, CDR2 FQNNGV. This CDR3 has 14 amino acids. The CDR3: CASSSPTGPTEAFF. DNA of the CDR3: TGTGCCAGCAGCTCACCGACAGGGCCCACTGAAGCTTTCTTT. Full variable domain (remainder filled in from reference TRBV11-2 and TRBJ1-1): EAGVAQSPRYKIIEKRQSVAFWCNPISGHATLYWYQQILGQGPKLLIQFQNNGVVDDSQLPKDRFSAERLKGVDSTLKIQPAKLEDSAVYLCASSSPTGPTEAFFGQGTRLTVV.

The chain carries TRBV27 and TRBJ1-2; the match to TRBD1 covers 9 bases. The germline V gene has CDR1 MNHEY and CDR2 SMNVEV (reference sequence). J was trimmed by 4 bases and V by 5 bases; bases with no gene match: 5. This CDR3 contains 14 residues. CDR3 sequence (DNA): TGTGCCAGCAGTCCTGACAGGGGGTTCTATGGCTACACCTTC. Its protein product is CASSPDRGFYGYTF.

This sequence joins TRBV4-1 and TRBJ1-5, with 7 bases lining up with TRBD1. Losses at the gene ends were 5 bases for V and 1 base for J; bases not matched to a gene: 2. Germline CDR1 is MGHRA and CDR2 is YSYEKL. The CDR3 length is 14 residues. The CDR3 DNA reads TGCGCCAGCAGCTCGACAGGGAGCAATCAGCCCCAGCATTTT. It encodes CASSSTGSNQPQHF.

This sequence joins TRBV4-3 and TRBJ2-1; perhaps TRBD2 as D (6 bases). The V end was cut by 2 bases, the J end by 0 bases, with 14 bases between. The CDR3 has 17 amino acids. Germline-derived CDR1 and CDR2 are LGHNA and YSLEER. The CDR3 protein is CASSQQPAGLSYNEQFF. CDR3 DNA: TGCGCCAGCAGCCAACAGCCAGCGGGTCTCTCCTACAATGAGCAGTTCTTC.

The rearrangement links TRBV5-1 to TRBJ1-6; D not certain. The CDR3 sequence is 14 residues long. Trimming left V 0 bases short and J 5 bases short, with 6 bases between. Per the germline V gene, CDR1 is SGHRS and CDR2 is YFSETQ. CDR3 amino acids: CASSLGQDNSPLHF. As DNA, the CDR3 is TGCGCCAGCAGCTTGGGCCAGGATAATTCACCCCTCCACTTT.

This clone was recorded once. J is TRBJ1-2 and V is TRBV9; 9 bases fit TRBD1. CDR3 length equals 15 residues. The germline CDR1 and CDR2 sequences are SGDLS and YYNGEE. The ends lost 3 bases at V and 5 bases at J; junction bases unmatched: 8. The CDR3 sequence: CASSGRTGEGYGYTF. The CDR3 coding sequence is TGTGCCAGCAGCGGACGGACAGGGGAAGGTTATGGCTACACCTTC.

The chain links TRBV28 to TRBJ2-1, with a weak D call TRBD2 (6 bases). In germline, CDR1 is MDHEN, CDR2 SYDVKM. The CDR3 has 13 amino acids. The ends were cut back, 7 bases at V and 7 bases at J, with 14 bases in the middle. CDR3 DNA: TGTGCCAGCACAGGGACGGGGGAAAATGAGCAGTTCTTC. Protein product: CASTGTGENEQFF.